What follows are 21 T cell receptor beta chains derived from one specimen sequenced in a study of vaccination and CD4 T cells after COVID-19. The time point is: late sampling 161 to 241 days after vaccination in a few convalescent patients. Treatment: roughly 10-day PBMC culture with coronavirus spike peptide pools or control peptides (ViraFEST assay). Once obtained from cultured CD4+ T cells, the DNA was sequenced using the Oncomine TCR Beta short-read assay. From the PCR reads, TCRdb called clonotypes with MiXCR, one entry per CDR3 protein. Seen here are about 16,000 distinct CDR3 sequences, roughly half observed once, and the top ten hold approximately 15%. These TCRs are of unknown antigen specificity. The specimen was CD4+ T cells from blood, cultured in vitro, collected about 7 months after SARS-CoV-2 vaccination. The receptors originated from a human donor who had recovered from COVID-19.

The chain links TRBV5-4 to TRBJ2-5; D is tentatively TRBD1 or TRBD2 (5 bases each). CDR3 size: 15 residues. From germline, CDR1 is SGHNT and CDR2 YYREEE (reference sequence). V lost 0 bases and J 3 bases, leaving 12 bases between the germline ends. The CDR3 bases are TGTGCCAGCAGCTTGGGGGGGAGAGGGGAAGAGACCCAGTACTTC. Residues: CASSLGGRGEETQYF. Full variable domain (missing parts from reference TRBV5-4 and TRBJ2-5): ETGVTQSPTHLIKTRGQQVTLRCSSQSGHNTVSWYQQALGQGPQFIFQYYREEENGRGNFPPRFSGLQFPNYSSELNVNALELDDSALYLCASSLGGRGEETQYFGPGTRLLVL.

The rearrangement joins TRBV6-5 to TRBJ2-7, with D possibly being TRBD1 (5 bases). Trimming removed 2 bases from V and 2 bases from J, with 13 bases in between. The CDR3 runs to 15 residues. Per the germline V gene, CDR1 is MNHEY and CDR2 is SVGAGI. CDR3 amino acids: CASSYLATDTYEQYF. CDR3 in DNA: TGTGCCAGCAGTTACCTGGCGACAGATACCTACGAGCAGTACTTC.

For this clonotype: Relative to the germline gene, one junction end is altered; a read error may explain this. The chain joins TRBV20-1 to TRBJ2-1, with TRBD1 matching 7 bases. The length of the CDR3 is 13 residues. The germline CDR1 and CDR2 sequences are DFQATT and SNEGSKA (reference sequence). For the CDR3, the DNA is TGCAGTGCTGGAGACAGGGCTTCGGGTGAGCAGTTCTTC. Residues: CSAGDRASGEQFF.

This clonotype occurred a few times. The gene calls are TRBV7-2 and TRBJ1-6; D perhaps matches TRBD1 (6 bases). Per germline, CDR1 SGHTA and CDR2 FQGNSA. The V and J ends lost 6 bases and 6 bases respectively, with 18 bases between them. The CDR3 consists of 16 residues. The DNA for the CDR3 is TGTGCCAGCAGTCCCACCTTCGGACAGAGTAATTCACCCCTCCACTTT. Translating gives CASSPTFGQSNSPLHF.

V is TRBV5-4 and J is TRBJ2-5, with D uncertain. CDR3 length: 14 amino acids. The V gene's germline CDR1 is SGHNT and CDR2 YYREEE (reference sequence). Trimming took off 4 bases at V and 3 bases at J, with 13 bases between the two ends. This chain's CDR3 is CASSPVAAKETQYF. CDR3 sequence (DNA): TGTGCCAGCAGCCCGGTTGCAGCGAAAGAGACCCAGTACTTC.

Only a few counts were recorded for this clonotype. V usage is TRBV6-1 and J usage is TRBJ1-1, with TRBD1 as a possible D gene (5 bases). The germline gives CDR1 MNHNS, CDR2 SASEGT. Trimming stripped 6 bases from V and 1 base from J, with 6 bases between. The CDR3 is made up of 12 amino acids. The chain's CDR3 is CASSRENTEAFF. The CDR3 region has the DNA TGTGCCAGCAGCAGGGAGAACACTGAAGCTTTCTTT.

This clonotype has just a few counts. CDR3 loop: CASSTYPGGADNQPQHF. For the CDR3, the DNA is TGTGCCAGCAGTACCTACCCAGGGGGGGCGGACAATCAGCCCCAGCATTTT. This chain joins TRBV6-2 or TRBV6-3 and TRBJ1-5; 7 bases are a match to TRBD1. Germline CDR1 reads MNHEY; CDR2 reads SVGEGT. J lost 3 bases, V lost 5 bases, and 13 bases had no gene match. CDR3 length: 17 residues.

This chain uses TRBV20-1 with TRBJ2-7; TRBD2 matches 11 bases. V lost 6 bases to trimming and J lost 4 bases; unmatched junction nucleotides: 17. Looked up from germline, CDR1 is DFQATT and CDR2 is SNEGSKA (reference sequence). This CDR3 has 17 amino acids. The CDR3 loop reads CSASSYQGTSGPYEQYF. CDR3 nucleotides: TGCAGTGCCAGCAGTTACCAGGGGACTAGCGGACCTTACGAGCAGTACTTC.

V is TRBV6-1 and J is TRBJ2-5; D may be TRBD2 (6 bases). V lost 8 bases, J lost 2 bases, and 12 bases lay in between. The CDR3 covers 13 residues. Germline CDR1 MNHNS, CDR2 SASEGT. The CDR3 DNA reads TGTGCCAGCGGGACTGACCTGCAAGAGACCCAGTACTTC. This gives the protein CASGTDLQETQYF.

This clonotype was seen only a few times. The rearrangement links TRBV15 to TRBJ2-6; D may be TRBD1 (6 bases). V was trimmed by 8 bases and J by 2 bases, leaving 16 bases between them. Germline CDR1 is LNHNV and CDR2 is YYDKDF (reference sequence). CDR3 length: 16 residues. The CDR3, as DNA: TGTGCCACCGCGACAGGTACCCCCCCTGGGGCCAACGTCCTGACTTTC. This translates into CATATGTPPGANVLTF.

In this sample, this clonotype turned up once. J is TRBJ2-1 and V is TRBV25-1, with D perhaps matching TRBD2 (5 bases). Trimming pared 4 bases from V and 1 base from J, leaving 20 bases between. Germline CDR1 MGHDK, CDR2 SYGVNS. There are 18 residues in the CDR3. The CDR3 protein is CASSGLAGKRGSYNEQFF. CDR3 DNA sequence: TGTGCCAGCAGTGGTCTTGCGGGTAAGAGAGGATCCTACAATGAGCAGTTCTTC.

The chain employs TRBV20-1 and TRBJ1-5; D call uncertain. CDR1 DFQATT and CDR2 SNEGSKA come from the germline V gene (reference sequence). Trimming took 3 bases from V and 5 from J, leaving 11 bases between them. The CDR3 length is 13 residues. The CDR3 nucleotides read TGCAGTGCTAGTCGAGACACGGATCAGCCCCAGCATTTT. It translates to CSASRDTDQPQHF.

The genes are TRBV4-1 and TRBJ2-5; 7 positions agree with TRBD2. The CDR3 is 16 amino acids. Trimming removed 5 bases from V and 5 bases from J; junction bases left unmatched: 14. The germline CDR1 and CDR2 sequences are MGHRA and YSYEKL. The CDR3 nucleotides are TGCGCCAGCAGCGGGGGACTGTCGGGAGGTGGGGAGACCCAGTACTTC. Translating it yields CASSGGLSGGGETQYF.

CDR3 nucleotides: TGCAGTGCTACGGGAGAACAGTCGGGGGGTTATAGCAATCAGCCCCAGCATTTT. Its protein product is CSATGEQSGGYSNQPQHF. V gene TRBV20-1 combines with J gene TRBJ1-5, with D perhaps TRBD1 (5 bases). CDR3 length equals 18 residues. Trimming shortened V by 4 bases and J by 0 bases, and 22 bases separated the two germline ends. Germline loops: CDR1 DFQATT, CDR2 SNEGSKA (reference sequence).

The chain has TRBV10-1 and TRBJ2-3; a possible D gene is TRBD1 (6 bases). Trimming removed 3 bases at V and 0 bases at J, with 13 bases between. The CDR3 covers 16 residues. CDR1 and CDR2 from the germline V gene are WNHNN and SYGVQD (reference sequence). Written as DNA, the CDR3 is TGCGCCAGCAGTGACACAGGGCATGGGAGCACAGATACGCAGTATTTT. Protein: CASSDTGHGSTDTQYF.

V usage is TRBV20-1 and J usage is TRBJ2-7; maybe TRBD2 (6 bases). This CDR3 spans 12 amino acids. CDR1 and CDR2 (germline): DFQATT, SNEGSKA (reference sequence). Trimming took off 3 bases at V and 4 bases at J, with 10 bases between the two ends. This CDR3 is CSARGEAYEQYF. CDR3 in DNA: TGCAGTGCTAGGGGGGAGGCGTACGAGCAGTACTTC.

This clonotype turned up a few times. The rearrangement links TRBV6-1 to TRBJ2-7; TRBD1 matches 7 bases. The CDR3 is 14 amino acids. Germline V gene lookup returns CDR1 MNHNS and CDR2 SASEGT. V shed 7 bases, J shed 2 bases, and the junction held 8 bases outside the gene matches. As DNA, the CDR3 is TGTGCCAGCACGGATGACAGGGCCCCCTACGAGCAGTACTTC. This encodes CASTDDRAPYEQYF.

The V call is TRBV7-2, the J call TRBJ2-1; D tentatively reads TRBD1 or TRBD2 (6 bases each). The V gene lost 6 bases and the J gene lost 4 bases, with 19 bases spanning the gap. CDR3 length: 16 amino acids. Germline CDR1 SGHTA, CDR2 FQGNSA. This CDR3 reads CASSSRGSRGYNEQFF. Here the CDR3 DNA reads TGTGCCAGCAGTTCGCGGGGCTCAAGGGGGTACAATGAGCAGTTCTTC.

The V gene is TRBV19, the J gene TRBJ2-1; D is undetermined. The germline V gene encodes CDR1 LNHDA and CDR2 SQIVND (reference sequence). V was shortened by 5 bases and J by 4 bases, with 15 bases between the two germline ends. The CDR3 has 15 residues. This chain's CDR3 is CASSSAASGYNEQFF. As DNA, the CDR3 is TGTGCCAGTAGTTCGGCGGCCTCCGGTTACAATGAGCAGTTCTTC.

There are a few counts of this clonotype. The V and J genes are TRBV20-1 and TRBJ1-6, with TRBD1 as a possible D gene (6 bases). Germline values: CDR1 DFQATT, CDR2 SNEGSKA (reference sequence). The CDR3 consists of 15 residues. V was cut by 0 bases and J by 10 bases, with 16 bases left in between. The CDR3 spells CSARDPDRGKSPLHF. The CDR3 DNA sequence: TGCAGTGCTAGAGATCCGGACAGAGGGAAGTCACCCCTCCACTTT.

This clonotype was observed once. The CDR3 loop is CASSYDRLAEAFF. The DNA of the CDR3 is TGTGCCAGCAGTTACGACAGGCTCGCTGAAGCTTTCTTT. The V call is TRBV6-5, the J call TRBJ1-1; TRBD1 is a possible D gene (6 bases). Germline V CDR1 and CDR2: MNHEY, SVGAGI. This CDR3 has 13 amino acids. V gave up 2 bases and J gave up 6 bases, with 10 bases separating them.